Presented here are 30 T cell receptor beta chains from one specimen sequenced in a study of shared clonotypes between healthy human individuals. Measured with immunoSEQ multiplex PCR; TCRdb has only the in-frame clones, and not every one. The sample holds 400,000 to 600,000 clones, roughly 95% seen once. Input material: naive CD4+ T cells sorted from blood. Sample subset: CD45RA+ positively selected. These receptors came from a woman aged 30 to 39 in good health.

CDR3 nucleotides: TGTGCCAGCAGCATGACAGAGATTTACGAGCAGTACTTC. Its translation is CASSMTEIYEQYF. The rearrangement uses TRBV6-1 and TRBJ2-7; weak D call: TRBD1 (5 bases). CDR3 length: 13 amino acids. Germline V gives CDR1 MNHNS, CDR2 SASEGT. The V and J ends lost 6 bases and 4 bases respectively, with 13 bases between them.

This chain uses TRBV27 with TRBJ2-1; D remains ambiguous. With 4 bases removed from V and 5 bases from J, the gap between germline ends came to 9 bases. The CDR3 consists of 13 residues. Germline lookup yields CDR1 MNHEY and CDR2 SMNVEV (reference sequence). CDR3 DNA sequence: TGTGCCAGCAGTTCGCTTGGGGACAATGAGCAGTTCTTC. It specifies CASSSLGDNEQFF.

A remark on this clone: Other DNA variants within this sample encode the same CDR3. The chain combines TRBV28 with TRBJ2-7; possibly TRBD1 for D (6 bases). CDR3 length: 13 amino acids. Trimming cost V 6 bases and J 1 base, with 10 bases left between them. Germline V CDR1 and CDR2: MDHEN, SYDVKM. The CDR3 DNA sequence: TGTGCCAGCAGCCTAGGGGGATCCTACGAGCAGTACTTC. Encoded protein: CASSLGGSYEQYF.

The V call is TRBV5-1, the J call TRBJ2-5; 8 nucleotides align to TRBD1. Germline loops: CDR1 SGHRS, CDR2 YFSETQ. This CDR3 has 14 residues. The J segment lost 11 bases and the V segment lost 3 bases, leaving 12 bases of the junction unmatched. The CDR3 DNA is TGCGCCAGCAGCTACCGACAGGGGCCTAAGGAGCAGTACTTC. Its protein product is CASSYRQGPKEQYF.

The CDR3 DNA reads TGTGCCAGCAGTTTATCACGGGCCCTATACAATGAGCAGTTCTTC. Encoded protein: CASSLSRALYNEQFF. The gene calls are TRBV28 and TRBJ2-1; D unresolved. The CDR3 has 15 amino acids. In germline, CDR1 is MDHEN, CDR2 SYDVKM. Trimming removed 1 base at V and 4 bases at J, with 11 bases between.

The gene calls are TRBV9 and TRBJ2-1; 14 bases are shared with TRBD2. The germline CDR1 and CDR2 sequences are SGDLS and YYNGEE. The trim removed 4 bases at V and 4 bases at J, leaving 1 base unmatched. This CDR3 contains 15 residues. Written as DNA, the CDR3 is TGTGCCAGCAGCCGGACTAGCGGGAGGTACAATGAGCAGTTCTTC. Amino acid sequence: CASSRTSGRYNEQFF.

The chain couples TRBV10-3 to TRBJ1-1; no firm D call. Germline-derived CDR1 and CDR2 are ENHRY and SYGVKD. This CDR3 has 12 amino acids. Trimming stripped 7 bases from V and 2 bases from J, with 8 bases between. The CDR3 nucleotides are TGTGCCATCAAGGACCTTAACACTGAAGCTTTCTTT. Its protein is CAIKDLNTEAFF.

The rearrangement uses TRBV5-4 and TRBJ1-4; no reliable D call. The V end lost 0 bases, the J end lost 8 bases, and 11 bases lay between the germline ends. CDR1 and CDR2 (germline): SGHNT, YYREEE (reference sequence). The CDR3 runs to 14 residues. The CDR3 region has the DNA TGTGCCAGCAGCTTGGAGGGTGGAAAGGAAAAACTGTTTTTT. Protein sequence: CASSLEGGKEKLFF. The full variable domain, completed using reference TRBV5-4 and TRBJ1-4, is ETGVTQSPTHLIKTRGQQVTLRCSSQSGHNTVSWYQQALGQGPQFIFQYYREEENGRGNFPPRFSGLQFPNYSSELNVNALELDDSALYLCASSLEGGKEKLFFGSGTQLSVL.

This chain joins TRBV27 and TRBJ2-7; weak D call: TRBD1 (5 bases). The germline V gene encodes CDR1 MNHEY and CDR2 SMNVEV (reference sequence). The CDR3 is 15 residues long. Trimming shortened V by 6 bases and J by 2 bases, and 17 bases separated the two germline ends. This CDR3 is CASSPRQTQTYEQYF. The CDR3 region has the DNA TGTGCCAGCAGCCCCAGACAGACGCAGACCTACGAGCAGTACTTC.

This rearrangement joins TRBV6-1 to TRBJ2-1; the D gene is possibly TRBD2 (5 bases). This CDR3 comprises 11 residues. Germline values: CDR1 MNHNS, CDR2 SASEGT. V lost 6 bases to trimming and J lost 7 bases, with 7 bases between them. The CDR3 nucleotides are TGTGCCAGCAGGAGAGGGAATGAGCAGTTCTTC. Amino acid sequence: CASRRGNEQFF.

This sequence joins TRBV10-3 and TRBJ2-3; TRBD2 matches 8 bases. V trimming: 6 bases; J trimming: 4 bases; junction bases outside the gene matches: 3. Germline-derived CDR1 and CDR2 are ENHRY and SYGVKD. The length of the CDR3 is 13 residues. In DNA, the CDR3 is TGTGCCATCAGGGAGCGGGAGTCAGATACGCAGTATTTT. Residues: CAIRERESDTQYF.

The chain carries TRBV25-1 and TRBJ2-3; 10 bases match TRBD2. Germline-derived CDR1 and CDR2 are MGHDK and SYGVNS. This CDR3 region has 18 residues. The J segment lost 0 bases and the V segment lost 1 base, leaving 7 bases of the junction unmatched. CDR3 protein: CASSESRTSGGSTDTQYF. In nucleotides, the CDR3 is TGTGCCAGCAGTGAATCGCGGACTAGCGGAGGAAGCACAGATACGCAGTATTTT.

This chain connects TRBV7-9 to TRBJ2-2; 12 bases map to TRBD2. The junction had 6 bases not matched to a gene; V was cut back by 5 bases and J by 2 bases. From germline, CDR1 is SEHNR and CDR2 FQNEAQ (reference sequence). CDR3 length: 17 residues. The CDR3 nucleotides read TGTGCCAGCAGCCACTCAGGACTAGCGGGAAACACCGGGGAGCTGTTTTTT. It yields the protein CASSHSGLAGNTGELFF. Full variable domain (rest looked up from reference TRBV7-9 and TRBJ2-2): DTGVSQNPRHKITKRGQNVTFRCDPISEHNRLYWYRQTLGQGPEFLTYFQNEAQLEKSRLLSDRFSAERPKGSFSTLEIQRTEQGDSAMYLCASSHSGLAGNTGELFFGEGSRLTVL.

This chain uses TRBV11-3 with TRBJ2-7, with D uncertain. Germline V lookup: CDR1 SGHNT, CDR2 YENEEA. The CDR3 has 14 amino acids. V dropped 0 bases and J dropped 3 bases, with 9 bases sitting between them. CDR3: CASSLDQLVYEQYF. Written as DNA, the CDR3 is TGTGCCAGCAGCTTAGATCAATTGGTCTACGAGCAGTACTTC.

CDR3 in DNA: TGTGCCAGCAGCTTGGGACAGGGGGCATATGGCTACACCTTC. It is translated as CASSLGQGAYGYTF. V gene TRBV5-6 combines with J gene TRBJ1-2; 10 positions match TRBD1. CDR3 size: 14 residues. Germline-derived CDR1 and CDR2 are SGHDT and YYEEEE. V lost 0 bases to trimming and J lost 5 bases; unmatched junction nucleotides: 1.

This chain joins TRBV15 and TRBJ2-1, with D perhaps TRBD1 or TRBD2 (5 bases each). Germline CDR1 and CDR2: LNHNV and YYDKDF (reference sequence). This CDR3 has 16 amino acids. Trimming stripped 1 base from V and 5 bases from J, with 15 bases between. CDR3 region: CATSRGGVSRDNEQFF. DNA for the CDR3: TGTGCCACCAGCAGAGGAGGGGTGAGTCGAGACAATGAGCAGTTCTTC.

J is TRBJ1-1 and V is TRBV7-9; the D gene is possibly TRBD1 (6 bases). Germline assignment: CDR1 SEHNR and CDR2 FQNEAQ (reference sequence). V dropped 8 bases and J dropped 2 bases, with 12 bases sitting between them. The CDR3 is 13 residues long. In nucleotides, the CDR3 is TGTGCCAGCCGTGTGGACAGAAACACTGAAGCTTTCTTT. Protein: CASRVDRNTEAFF.

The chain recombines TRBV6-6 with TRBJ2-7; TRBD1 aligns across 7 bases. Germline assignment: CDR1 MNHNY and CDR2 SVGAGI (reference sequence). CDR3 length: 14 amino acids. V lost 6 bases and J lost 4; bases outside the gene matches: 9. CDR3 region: CASRLRDRAYEQYF. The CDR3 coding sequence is TGTGCCAGCAGGCTTCGGGACAGAGCTTACGAGCAGTACTTC.

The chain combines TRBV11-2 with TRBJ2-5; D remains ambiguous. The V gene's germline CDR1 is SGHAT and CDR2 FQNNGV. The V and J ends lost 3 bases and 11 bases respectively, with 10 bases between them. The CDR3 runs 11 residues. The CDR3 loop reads CASSFTGEQYF. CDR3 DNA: TGTGCCAGCAGCTTCACGGGTGAGCAGTACTTC.

In DNA form, the CDR3 reads TGCAGCGTTGAAGACCGGTTGGCCCGGGAGACCCAGTACTTC. As protein: CSVEDRLARETQYF. The chain recombines TRBV29-1 with TRBJ2-5; the D is unclear. The ends were cut back, 0 bases at V and 5 bases at J, with 13 bases in the middle. Looked up from germline, CDR1 is SQVTM and CDR2 is ANQGSEA. CDR3 size: 14 residues.

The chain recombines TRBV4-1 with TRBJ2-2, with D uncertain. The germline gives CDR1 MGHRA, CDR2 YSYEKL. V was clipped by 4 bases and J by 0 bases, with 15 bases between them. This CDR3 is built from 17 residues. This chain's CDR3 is CASSPSHERSNTGELFF. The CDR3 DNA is TGCGCCAGCAGCCCCTCACACGAGCGATCGAACACCGGGGAGCTGTTTTTT.

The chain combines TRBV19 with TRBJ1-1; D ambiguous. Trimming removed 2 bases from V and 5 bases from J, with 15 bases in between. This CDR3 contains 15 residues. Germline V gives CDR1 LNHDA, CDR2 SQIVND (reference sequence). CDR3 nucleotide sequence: TGTGCCAGTAGTATACCTAGCCGGGCACATACTGAAGCTTTCTTT. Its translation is CASSIPSRAHTEAFF.

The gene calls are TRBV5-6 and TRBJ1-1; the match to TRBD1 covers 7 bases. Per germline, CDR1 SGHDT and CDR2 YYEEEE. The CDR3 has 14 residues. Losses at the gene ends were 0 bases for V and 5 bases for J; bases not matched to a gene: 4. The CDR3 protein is CASSLGQGWTEAFF. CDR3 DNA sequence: TGTGCCAGCAGCTTGGGACAGGGTTGGACTGAAGCTTTCTTT. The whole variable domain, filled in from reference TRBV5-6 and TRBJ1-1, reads DAGVTQSPTHLIKTRGQQVTLRCSPKSGHDTVSWYQQALGQGPQFIFQYYEEEERQRGNFPDRFSGHQFPNYSSELNVNALLLGDSALYLCASSLGQGWTEAFFGQGTRLTVV.

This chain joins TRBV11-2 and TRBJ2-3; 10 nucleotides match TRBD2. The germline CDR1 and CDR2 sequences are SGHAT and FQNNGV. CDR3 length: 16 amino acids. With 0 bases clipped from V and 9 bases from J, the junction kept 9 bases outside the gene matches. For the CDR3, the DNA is TGTGCCAGCAGCTTAGACGGGGCTAGCGGGAGTGGGACGCAGTATTTT. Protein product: CASSLDGASGSGTQYF.

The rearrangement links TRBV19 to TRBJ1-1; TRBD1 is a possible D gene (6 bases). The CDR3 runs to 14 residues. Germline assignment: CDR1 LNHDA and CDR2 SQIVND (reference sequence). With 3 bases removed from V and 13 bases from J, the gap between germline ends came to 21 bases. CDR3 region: CASSIPGTREMVFF. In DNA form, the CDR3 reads TGTGCCAGTAGTATCCCCGGGACACGCGAAATGGTTTTCTTT.

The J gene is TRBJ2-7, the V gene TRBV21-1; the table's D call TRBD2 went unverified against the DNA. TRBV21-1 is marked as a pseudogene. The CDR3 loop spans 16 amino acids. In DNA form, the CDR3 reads TGTGCCAGCAGCAAAGCTTCTAGCGGGAGTCCCTACGAGCAGTACTTC. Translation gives CASSKASSGSPYEQYF.

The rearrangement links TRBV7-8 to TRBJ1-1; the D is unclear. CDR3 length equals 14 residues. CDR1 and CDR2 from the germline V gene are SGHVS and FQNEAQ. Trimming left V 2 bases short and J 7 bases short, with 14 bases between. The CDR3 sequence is CASSLLGVDSEAFF. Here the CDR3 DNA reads TGTGCCAGCAGCTTACTTGGGGTAGATAGTGAAGCTTTCTTT. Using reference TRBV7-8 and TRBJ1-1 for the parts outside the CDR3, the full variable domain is GAGVSQSPRYKVAKRGQDVALRCDPISGHVSLFWYQQALGQGPEFLTYFQNEAQLDKSGLPSDRFFAERPEGSVSTLKIQRTQQEDSAVYLCASSLLGVDSEAFFGQGTRLTVV.

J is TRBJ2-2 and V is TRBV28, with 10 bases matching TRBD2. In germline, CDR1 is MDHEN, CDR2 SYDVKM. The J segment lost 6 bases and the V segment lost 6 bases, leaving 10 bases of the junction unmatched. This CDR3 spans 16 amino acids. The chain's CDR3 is CASSPPGTSDPGELFF. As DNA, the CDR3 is TGTGCCAGCAGCCCCCCCGGGACTAGCGACCCCGGGGAGCTGTTTTTT.

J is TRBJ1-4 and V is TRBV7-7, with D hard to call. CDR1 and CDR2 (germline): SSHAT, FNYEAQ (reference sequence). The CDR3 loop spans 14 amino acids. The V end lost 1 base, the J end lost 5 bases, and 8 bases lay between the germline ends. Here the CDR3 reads CASSLGASNEKLFF. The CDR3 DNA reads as TGTGCCAGCAGCTTAGGGGCGTCAAATGAAAAACTGTTTTTT.

The CDR3 sequence: CASSFGNGVLRETQYF. CDR3 nucleotides: TGTGCCAGCAGCTTTGGAAACGGGGTTCTTCGAGAGACCCAGTACTTC. V usage is TRBV7-2 and J usage is TRBJ2-5, with a tentative D call TRBD2 (5 bases). CDR1 is SGHTA, CDR2 FQGNSA, per germline. V was clipped by 3 bases and J by 4 bases, with 18 bases between them. The CDR3 sequence is 16 residues long. The full variable domain, completed using reference TRBV7-2 and TRBJ2-5, is GAGVSQSPSNKVTEKGKDVELRCDPISGHTALYWYRQSLGQGLEFLIYFQGNSAPDKSGLPSDRFSAERTGGSVSTLTIQRTQQEDSAVYLCASSFGNGVLRETQYFGPGTRLLVL.